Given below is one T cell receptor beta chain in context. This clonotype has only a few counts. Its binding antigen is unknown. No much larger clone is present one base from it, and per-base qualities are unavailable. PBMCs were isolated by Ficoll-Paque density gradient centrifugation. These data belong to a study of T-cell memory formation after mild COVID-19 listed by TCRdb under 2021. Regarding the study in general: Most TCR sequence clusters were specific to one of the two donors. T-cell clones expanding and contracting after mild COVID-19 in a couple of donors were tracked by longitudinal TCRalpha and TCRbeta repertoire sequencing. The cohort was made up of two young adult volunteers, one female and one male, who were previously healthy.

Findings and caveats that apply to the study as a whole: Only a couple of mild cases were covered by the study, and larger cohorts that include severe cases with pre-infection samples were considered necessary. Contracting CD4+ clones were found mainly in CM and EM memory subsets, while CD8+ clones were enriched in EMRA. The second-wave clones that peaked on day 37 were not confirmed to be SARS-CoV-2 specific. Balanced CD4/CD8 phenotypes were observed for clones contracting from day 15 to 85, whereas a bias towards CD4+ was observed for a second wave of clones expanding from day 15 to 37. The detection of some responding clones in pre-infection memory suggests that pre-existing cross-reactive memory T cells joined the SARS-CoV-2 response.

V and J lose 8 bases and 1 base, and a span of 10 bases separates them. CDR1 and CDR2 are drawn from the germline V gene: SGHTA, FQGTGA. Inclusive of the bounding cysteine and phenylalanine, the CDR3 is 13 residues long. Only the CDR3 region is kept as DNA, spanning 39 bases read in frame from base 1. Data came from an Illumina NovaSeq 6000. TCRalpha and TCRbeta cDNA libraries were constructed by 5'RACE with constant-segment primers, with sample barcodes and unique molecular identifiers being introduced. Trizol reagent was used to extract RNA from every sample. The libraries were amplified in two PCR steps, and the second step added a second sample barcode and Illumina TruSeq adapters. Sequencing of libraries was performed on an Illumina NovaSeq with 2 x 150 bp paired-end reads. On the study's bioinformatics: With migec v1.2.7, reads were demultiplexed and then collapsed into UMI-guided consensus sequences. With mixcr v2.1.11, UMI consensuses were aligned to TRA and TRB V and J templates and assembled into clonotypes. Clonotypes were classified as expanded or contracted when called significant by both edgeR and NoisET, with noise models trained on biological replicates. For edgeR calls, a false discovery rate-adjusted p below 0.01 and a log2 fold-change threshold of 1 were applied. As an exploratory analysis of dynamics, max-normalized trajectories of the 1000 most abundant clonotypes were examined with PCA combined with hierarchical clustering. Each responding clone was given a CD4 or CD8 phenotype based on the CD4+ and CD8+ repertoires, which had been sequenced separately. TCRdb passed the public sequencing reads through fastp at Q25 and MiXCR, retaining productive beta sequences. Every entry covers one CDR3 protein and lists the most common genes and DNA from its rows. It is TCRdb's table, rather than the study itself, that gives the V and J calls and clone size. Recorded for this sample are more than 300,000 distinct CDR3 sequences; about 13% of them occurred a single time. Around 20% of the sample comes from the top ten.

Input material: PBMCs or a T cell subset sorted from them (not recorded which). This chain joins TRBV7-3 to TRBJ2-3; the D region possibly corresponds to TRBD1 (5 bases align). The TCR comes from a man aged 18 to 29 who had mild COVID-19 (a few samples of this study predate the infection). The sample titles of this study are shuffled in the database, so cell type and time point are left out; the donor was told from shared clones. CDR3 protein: CASSPQGTDTQYF. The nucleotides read TGTGCCAGCTCACCACAGGGCACAGATACGCAGTATTTT. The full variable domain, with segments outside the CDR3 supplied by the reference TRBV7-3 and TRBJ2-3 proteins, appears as GAGVSQTPSNKVTEKGKYVELRCDPISGHTALYWYRQSLGQGPEFLIYFQGTGAADDSGLPNDRFFAVRPEGSVSTLKIQRTERGDSAVYLCASSPQGTDTQYFGPGTRLTVL.